This TCR beta chain was sequenced in a study of Ad26.COV2.S vaccination and SARS-CoV-2 variants. The treatment denotes: about 20 received Ad26.COV2.S at low or high dose, single or two shots; about 5 received placebo; per-sample allocation not given. Samples analyzed were those drawn on day 63 after the first vaccine or placebo injection. Generated by immunoSEQ multiplex PCR, the TCRdb table keeps only in-frame clones and is missing some. The sample lists 400,000 to 450,000 clones, about nine tenths occurring once. CDR3 length: 13 residues. Trimming shortened V by 10 bases and J by 5 bases, and 14 bases separated the two germline ends.

The TCR originated in a person aged 18-65 years who received the Ad26.COV2.S COVID-19 vaccine or a placebo. Sample: peripheral blood, taken in a trial of Ad26.COV2.S vaccine versus placebo. The chain is built from TRBV12-3 or TRBV12-4 and TRBJ2-2; D might be TRBD2 (5 bases). The CDR3 region has the DNA TGTGCCATAACGAGGGTCGGGACCGGGGAGCTGTTTTTT. It codes for CAITRVGTGELFF.